The rows below give T cell receptor beta chains drawn from one sample of a study of T-cell reconstitution after alpha-beta-depleted transplantation in children. TCRdb re-derived calls from the PCR reads in MiXCR, one entry per CDR3 protein. The data hold just under 350,000 distinct CDR3 sequences, with around 15% observed a single time. Sequencing was performed on PBMCs, mostly from graft donor cells, taken 360 days after TCRalphabeta/CD19-depleted stem cell transplant. The receptors here all came from a male patient aged 2 to 10 who had a stem cell transplant for acute lymphoblastic leukemia, so the T cells may come from the graft donor. CDR3s include the opening cysteine and the closing phenylalanine or tryptophan. The order of the fields is D gene, V gene, clone size, J gene, CDR3 protein, CDR3 DNA. D genes are given only for firm matches. A clone size is listed for some rows: how often the clone was seen (once, few, many), or a class if it is expanded.

d_call: .
v_call: TRBV5-1
clone_size: many
j_call: TRBJ2-2
cdr3_aa: CATAKATGELFF
cdr3_nt: TGCGCCACCGCGAAAGCCACCGGGGAGCTGTTTTTT

d_call: .
v_call: TRBV20-1
clone_size: .
j_call: TRBJ2-3
cdr3_aa: CSGDGLSDTDTQYF
cdr3_nt: TGCAGTGGGGACGGCTTATCAGACACAGATACGCAGTATTTT

d_call: .
v_call: TRBV29-1
clone_size: few
j_call: TRBJ2-6
cdr3_aa: CSVDSPSGANVLTF
cdr3_nt: TGCAGCGTCGATAGCCCCTCTGGGGCCAACGTCCTGACTTTC

d_call: .
v_call: TRBV6-1
clone_size: once
j_call: TRBJ1-5
cdr3_aa: CASSDVRNQPQHF
cdr3_nt: TGTGCCAGCAGCGACGTCCGCAATCAGCCCCAGCATTTT

d_call: .
v_call: TRBV11-1
clone_size: few
j_call: TRBJ2-1
cdr3_aa: CASSWRMGQGIYNEQFF
cdr3_nt: TGTGCCAGCAGCTGGAGGATGGGGCAGGGCATTTACAATGAGCAGTTCTTC

d_call: TRBD2
v_call: TRBV5-1
clone_size: few
j_call: TRBJ2-1
cdr3_aa: CASSSRGLARSSSYNEQFF
cdr3_nt: TGCGCCAGCAGCTCCCGAGGACTAGCGAGATCGAGCTCCTACAATGAGCAGTTCTTC

d_call: .
v_call: TRBV5-1
clone_size: many
j_call: TRBJ2-3
cdr3_aa: CASSLAGGGADTQYF
cdr3_nt: TGCGCCAGCAGCTTGGCTGGGGGAGGTGCAGATACGCAGTATTTT

d_call: .
v_call: TRBV12-3/TRBV12-4
clone_size: many
j_call: TRBJ1-5
cdr3_aa: CASSVLGQPQHF
cdr3_nt: TGTGCCAGCAGCGTTCTCGGACAGCCCCAGCATTTT

d_call: .
v_call: TRBV12-3/TRBV12-4
clone_size: few
j_call: TRBJ2-2
cdr3_aa: CASSLVGRGAGELFF
cdr3_nt: TGTGCCAGCAGTTTAGTGGGGAGAGGGGCCGGGGAGCTGTTTTTT

d_call: TRBD2
v_call: TRBV6-2/TRBV6-3
clone_size: .
j_call: TRBJ2-3
cdr3_aa: CASSYSTSPWVDTQYF
cdr3_nt: TGTGCCAGCAGTTACTCGACTAGCCCGTGGGTTGATACGCAGTATTTT

d_call: .
v_call: TRBV20-1
clone_size: .
j_call: TRBJ2-2
cdr3_aa: CSARPPGHSANTGELFF
cdr3_nt: TGCAGTGCTAGACCGCCGGGACATTCCGCGAACACCGGGGAGCTGTTTTTT